This T cell receptor beta chain is from a study of long-term antiretroviral therapy in people with HIV. The study used samples holding about 0.95-10 million cryopreserved PBMC before DNA extraction. Survey level was the resolution at which the v3.0 immunoSEQ assay ran. Some clones are missing from TCRdb's copy, which holds only in-frame ones; the method was immunoSEQ multiplex PCR. This sample has some 31,000 clones, with 95% to 98% found just once. CDR1 is SGHRS, CDR2 YFSETQ, per germline. The CDR3 consists of 14 residues. The ends were cut back, 0 bases at V and 7 bases at J, with 8 bases in the middle.

The chain links TRBV5-1 to TRBJ1-6, with D perhaps TRBD1 (6 bases). The sample in question was unsorted PBMCs, obtained 6.9 years after starting antiretroviral therapy. The TCR comes from a man aged 30 to 45 with HIV. CDR3 DNA sequence: TGCGCCAGCAGCTTGGACGACAGGAATTCACCCCTCCACTTT. Its protein is CASSLDDRNSPLHF.